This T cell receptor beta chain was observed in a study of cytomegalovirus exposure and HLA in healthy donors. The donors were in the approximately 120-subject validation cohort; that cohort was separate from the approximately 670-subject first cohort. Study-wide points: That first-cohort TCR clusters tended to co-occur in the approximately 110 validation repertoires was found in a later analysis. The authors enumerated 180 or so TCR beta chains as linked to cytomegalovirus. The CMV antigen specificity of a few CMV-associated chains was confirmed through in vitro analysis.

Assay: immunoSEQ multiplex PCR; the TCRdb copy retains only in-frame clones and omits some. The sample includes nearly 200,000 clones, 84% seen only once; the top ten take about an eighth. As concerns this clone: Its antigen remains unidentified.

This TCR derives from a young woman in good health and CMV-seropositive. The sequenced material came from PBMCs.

DNA of the CDR3: TGTGCCAGCAGGCCCATGGGAGACACCGGGGAGCTGTTTTTT. Translation gives CASRPMGDTGELFF. The chain recombines TRBV6-6 with TRBJ2-2, with D maybe TRBD2 (5 bases). Trimming removed 6 bases from V and 3 bases from J, with 11 bases in between. The CDR3 loop spans 14 amino acids. The germline CDR1 and CDR2 sequences are MNHNY and SVGAGI (reference sequence).